The clone carrying this T cell receptor (beta chain) was seen once. The record originates from a study of blood T cell repertoires in COVID-19. V shed 6 bases and J 14 bases; nucleotides not matched to a gene: 10. CDR1 is SGHNT and CDR2 is YYREEE in the germline V gene (reference sequence). The CDR3 totals 12 residues. In the original analysis: Using reference gene primer amplification, nucleated cell counts were estimated. Measured with immunoSEQ multiplex PCR; TCRdb has only the in-frame clones, and not every one. V, J and clone size reflect that table, while D and trimming were determined from the DNA. The sample comprises some 220,000 clones, 88% of which are singletons, and approximately 2.7% rests with the top ten.

The chain recombines TRBV5-4 with TRBJ2-1; 8 nucleotides line up with TRBD1. The clonotype originates from a woman aged 30 to 39 who had recovered from COVID-19. Sequenced sample: PBMCs or T cells enriched from blood (not recorded which). CDR3 residues: CASNVGQVIKFF. The CDR3 DNA reads TGTGCCAGCAACGTGGGACAGGTGATAAAGTTCTTC.